The entry below gives a single TCR beta chain sequence along with its context. There are 13 residues in the CDR3. Trimming removed 5 bases from V and 9 bases from J, with 14 bases in between. The germline gives CDR1 MDHEN, CDR2 SYDVKM. This entry comes from a study of blood T cell repertoires in COVID-19. Sequencing used immunoSEQ multiplex PCR; TCRdb keeps in-frame clones, though not all of them. The repertoire has about 190,000 clones, less than 80% of them found once; the top ten carry around 12%. Sample: peripheral blood. The chain recombines TRBV28 with TRBJ1-5; maybe TRBD1 (6 bases). This sequence originates from a woman between 45 and 60 years old with acute or convalescent COVID-19. CDR3 region: CASSPLGRGPQHF. The CDR3 region has the DNA TGTGCCAGCAGTCCCCTGGGCAGGGGGCCCCAGCATTTT.